The source of this T cell receptor (beta chain) is a study of blood T cells in healthy people across ages. Overall study results and limits: The long-lived group displayed more naive CD4+ cells, plus higher diversity, than the aged donors did.

As concerns this clonotype: Its antigen is currently unknown. Since a much larger clone is just one base distant, this may be a read error.

The germline gives CDR1 SGHRS, CDR2 YFSETQ. After removal of 0 bases from V and 0 bases from J, the junction contained 0 bases not matched to a gene. There are 15 residues in the CDR3. Then a second PCR, running about 6 to 12 cycles, was carried out with a sample-barcoded 5' primer and a J-beta primer mix. TCRdb passed the 5' RACE reads through MiXCR, listing each CDR3 protein once. The data contain over 600,000 distinct CDR3 sequences, around half of them singletons. The TCR originated in a man of 80 years or more in good health. The chain employs TRBV5-1 and TRBJ2-1; 7 bases match TRBD2. The sequencing sample was made of blood. The CDR3 is CASSLGEGSYNEQFF. The CDR3 coding sequence is TGCGCCAGCAGCTTGGGGGAGGGCTCCTACAATGAGCAGTTCTTC. Full variable domain (missing parts from reference TRBV5-1 and TRBJ2-1): KAGVTQTPRYLIKTRGQQVTLSCSPISGHRSVSWYQQTPGQGLQFLFEYFSETQRNKGNFPGRFSGRQFSNSRSEMNVSTLELGDSALYLCASSLGEGSYNEQFFGPGTRLTVL.